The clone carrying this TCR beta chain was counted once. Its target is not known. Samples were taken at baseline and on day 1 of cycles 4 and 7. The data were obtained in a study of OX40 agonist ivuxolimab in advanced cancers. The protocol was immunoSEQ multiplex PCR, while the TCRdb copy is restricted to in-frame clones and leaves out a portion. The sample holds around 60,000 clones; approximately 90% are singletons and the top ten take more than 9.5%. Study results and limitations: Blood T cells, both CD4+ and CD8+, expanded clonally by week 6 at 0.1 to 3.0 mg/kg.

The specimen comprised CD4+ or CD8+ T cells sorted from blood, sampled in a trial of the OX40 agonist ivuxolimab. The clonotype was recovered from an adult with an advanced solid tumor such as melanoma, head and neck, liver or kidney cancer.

CDR3 residues: CASSSTGGTEAFF. The CDR3 DNA reads TGTGCCAGTAGTTCCACAGGGGGCACTGAAGCTTTCTTT. The chain uses TRBV19 and TRBJ1-1; 8 bases match TRBD1. The CDR3 sequence is 13 residues long. V shed 5 bases, J shed 4 bases, and the junction held 3 bases outside the gene matches. Germline CDR1 LNHDA, CDR2 SQIVND (reference sequence). Full variable domain (missing parts from reference TRBV19 and TRBJ1-1): DGGITQSPKYLFRKEGQNVTLSCEQNLNHDAMYWYRQDPGQGLRLIYYSQIVNDFQKGDIAEGYSVSREKKESFPLTVTSAQKNPTAFYLCASSSTGGTEAFFGQGTRLTVV.